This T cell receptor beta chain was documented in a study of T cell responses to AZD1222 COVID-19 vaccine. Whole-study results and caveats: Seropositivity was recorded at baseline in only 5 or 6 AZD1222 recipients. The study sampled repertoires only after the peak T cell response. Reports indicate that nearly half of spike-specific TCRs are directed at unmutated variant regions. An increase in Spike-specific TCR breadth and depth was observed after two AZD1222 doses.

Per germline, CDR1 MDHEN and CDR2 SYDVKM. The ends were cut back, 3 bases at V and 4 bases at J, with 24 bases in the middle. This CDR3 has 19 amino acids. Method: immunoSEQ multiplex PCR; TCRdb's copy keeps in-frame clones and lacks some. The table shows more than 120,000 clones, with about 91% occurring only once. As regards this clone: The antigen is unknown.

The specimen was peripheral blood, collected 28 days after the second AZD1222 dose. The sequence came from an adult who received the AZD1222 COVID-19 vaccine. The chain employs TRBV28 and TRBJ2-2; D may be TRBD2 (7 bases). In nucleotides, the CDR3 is TGTGCCAGCAGTTTTTGGGGGGGCAGGTTCCTCCGCGGCACCGGGGAGCTGTTTTTT. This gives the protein CASSFWGGRFLRGTGELFF.